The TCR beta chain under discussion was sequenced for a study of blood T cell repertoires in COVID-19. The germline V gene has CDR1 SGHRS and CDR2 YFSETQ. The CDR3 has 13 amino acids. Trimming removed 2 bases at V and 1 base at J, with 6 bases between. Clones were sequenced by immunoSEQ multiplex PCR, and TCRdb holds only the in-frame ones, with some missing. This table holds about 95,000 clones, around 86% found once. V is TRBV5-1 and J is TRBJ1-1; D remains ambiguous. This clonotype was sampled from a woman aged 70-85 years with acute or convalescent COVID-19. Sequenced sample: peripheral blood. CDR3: CASSLPGNTEAFF. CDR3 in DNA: TGCGCCAGCAGCTTACCAGGGAACACTGAAGCTTTCTTT.